The text below deals with one TCR beta chain. The data belong to a study of blood T cell repertoires in COVID-19. Study details: Collection of acute and convalescent COVID-19 samples took place in the United States, Italy and Spain. The analysed material was cDNA or gDNA that came from T cells, B-cell-depleted T cells, or PBMCs.

Authors' processing steps: Scientists estimated how many nucleated cells there were by amplifying reference gene primers. Produced via immunoSEQ multiplex PCR; TCRdb's table is partial and in-frame only. V, J and clone size were drawn from that table, and D and trimming were deduced from the DNA. The sample lists 430,000 or so clones, about 90% occurring once. Patients at the Seattle site were enrolled during active infection and followed longitudinally. This CDR3 is built from 15 residues. After removal of 1 base from V and 7 bases from J, the junction contained 6 bases not matched to a gene. The germline V gene encodes CDR1 SEHNR and CDR2 FQNEAQ (reference sequence).

Sequencing was carried out using peripheral blood. The clonotype was recovered from a man between 18 and 35 years old with COVID-19, enrolled during active disease. V usage is TRBV7-9 and J usage is TRBJ2-1; 8 bases are shared with TRBD2. CDR3 region: CASSLVLAGHNEQFF. The CDR3 region has the DNA TGTGCCAGCAGCTTAGTTCTAGCGGGCCATAATGAGCAGTTCTTC.